These 22 T cell receptor beta chains share one sample of origin, sequenced in a study of blood T cell repertoires in COVID-19. This table comes from immunoSEQ multiplex PCR, and its TCRdb copy is limited to in-frame clones, with some not included. The sample yields 100,000 to 150,000 clones, 80% to 90% seen once. The sequencing sample was made of peripheral blood. These receptors all come from a woman aged 60 to 75 with acute or convalescent COVID-19.

In DNA, the CDR3 is TGTGCCAGCAGCTTATCGGACGGGACAGCTAGCACAGATACGCAGTATTTT. It codes for CASSLSDGTASTDTQYF. This sequence joins TRBV7-8 and TRBJ2-3; 7 bases line up with TRBD1. With V trimmed by 2 bases and J by 0 bases, 8 bases remained unmatched. The CDR3 spans 17 residues. Germline CDR1 is SGHVS and CDR2 is FQNEAQ.

The rearrangement links TRBV18 to TRBJ1-2; 7 bases match TRBD1. This CDR3 spans 16 amino acids. CDR1 and CDR2 (germline): KGHSH, LQKENI. Trimming removed 0 bases from V and 6 bases from J; junction bases left unmatched: 10. CDR3 bases: TGTGCCAGCTCACCACCGCAGACAGGGACCTTGAATGGCTACACCTTC. Translated, it gives CASSPPQTGTLNGYTF.

This clone was seen a handful of times. V and J are TRBV12-3 or TRBV12-4 and TRBJ2-1; 7 bases match TRBD2. Germline trimming cut 6 bases from V and 10 bases from J; bases unmatched to any gene: 9. The CDR3 covers 13 residues. The CDR3 nucleotides read TGTGCCAGCAGAGAAAGCGGGACCAGGGAGCAGTTCTTC. Protein: CASRESGTREQFF.

This chain links TRBV7-2 with TRBJ2-1; possible D gene TRBD2, 6 bases. Trimming removed 6 bases from V and 7 bases from J, with 13 bases in between. CDR1 and CDR2 from the germline V gene are SGHTA and FQGNSA. The CDR3 has 13 amino acids. Here the CDR3 DNA reads TGTGCCAGCAGTCGGGACTTTACTAATGAGCAGTTCTTC. It yields the protein CASSRDFTNEQFF.

This clone was detected once. The chain combines TRBV5-6 with TRBJ2-1; 10 positions agree with TRBD2. J gave up 6 bases and V 3 bases, and 12 bases lay outside the gene matches. Germline CDR1 SGHDT, CDR2 YYEEEE. This CDR3 region has 17 residues. The CDR3 region is CASSYTRRTSGLNEQFF. In DNA, the CDR3 is TGTGCCAGCAGCTATACTCGGAGGACTAGCGGCCTCAATGAGCAGTTCTTC.

The chain has TRBV10-3 and TRBJ1-3; possibly TRBD1 for D (5 bases). The CDR3 consists of 14 residues. The germline gives CDR1 ENHRY, CDR2 SYGVKD. Here the CDR3 DNA reads TGTGCGGTAAAGGTGGGGCGATCTGGAAACACCATATATTTT. Amino acid sequence: CAVKVGRSGNTIYF.

The chain uses TRBV6-5 and TRBJ2-7; D possibly corresponds to TRBD1 (6 bases). V dropped 10 bases and J dropped 7 bases, with 11 bases sitting between them. In germline, CDR1 is MNHEY, CDR2 SVGAGI. The CDR3 loop spans 10 amino acids. This CDR3 is CATRDIEQYF. The CDR3 nucleotides read TGTGCCACCCGGGACATTGAGCAGTACTTC.

The CDR3 sequence is CATGQGSYEQYF. The DNA of the CDR3 is TGTGCCACCGGACAGGGTAGCTACGAGCAGTACTTC. The V and J genes are TRBV6-5 and TRBJ2-7, with 8 positions matching TRBD1. Germline trimming cut 10 bases from V and 3 bases from J; bases unmatched to any gene: 5. Germline CDR1 MNHEY, CDR2 SVGAGI. CDR3 size: 12 residues.

A note on this clone: Other nucleotide sequences from this sample produce the same CDR3. The genes are TRBV4-2 and TRBJ2-1, with D possibly TRBD2 on 6 matching bases. CDR1 and CDR2 (germline): LGHNA, YNFKEQ. The CDR3 sequence is 17 residues long. Trimming pared 0 bases from V and 4 bases from J, leaving 16 bases between. DNA of the CDR3: TGTGCCAGCAGCCAAGATTTCGGGGGACCCCCTTACAATGAGCAGTTCTTC. Translation: CASSQDFGGPPYNEQFF.

V and J are TRBV5-1 and TRBJ1-3; 8 bases are a match to TRBD1. Trimming removed 1 base from V and 0 bases from J; junction bases left unmatched: 9. Per the germline V gene, CDR1 is SGHRS and CDR2 is YFSETQ. The CDR3 covers 18 residues. The CDR3 loop is CASSLWAGTGGSGNTIYF. Written as DNA, the CDR3 is TGCGCCAGCAGCTTGTGGGCCGGGACAGGCGGCTCTGGAAACACCATATATTTT. The full variable domain, rest sourced from reference TRBV5-1 and TRBJ1-3, is KAGVTQTPRYLIKTRGQQVTLSCSPISGHRSVSWYQQTPGQGLQFLFEYFSETQRNKGNFPGRFSGRQFSNSRSEMNVSTLELGDSALYLCASSLWAGTGGSGNTIYFGEGSWLTVV.

V gene TRBV4-1 combines with J gene TRBJ2-3; D might be TRBD2 (6 bases). CDR1 is MGHRA, CDR2 YSYEKL, per germline. V was trimmed by 4 bases and J by 2 bases, leaving 16 bases between them. This CDR3 has 16 amino acids. CDR3 sequence: CASSRLGGSLTDTQYF. Here the CDR3 DNA reads TGCGCCAGCAGCCGCCTTGGGGGGTCCCTCACAGATACGCAGTATTTT.

The rearrangement links TRBV2 to TRBJ1-1; 7 bases line up with TRBD1. Looked up from germline, CDR1 is SNHLY and CDR2 is FYNNEI. The CDR3 is 15 amino acids. Losses at the gene ends were 2 bases for V and 5 bases for J; bases not matched to a gene: 8. DNA for the CDR3: TGTGCCAGCAGTGAACCGACAGGGTTGTCGACTGAAGCTTTCTTT. It specifies CASSEPTGLSTEAFF.

This clone appeared a single time. The gene calls are TRBV7-8 and TRBJ2-7; TRBD1 matches 9 bases. Germline CDR1 and CDR2: SGHVS and FQNEAQ. This CDR3 region has 16 residues. J gave up 1 base and V 5 bases, and 9 bases lay outside the gene matches. DNA of the CDR3: TGTGCCAGCAGCAGGTACCGGGACAGGGCATCCTACGAGCAGTACGTC. It is translated as CASSRYRDRASYEQYV.

This chain joins TRBV4-2 and TRBJ1-4; possibly TRBD1 for D (5 bases). The V gene lost 0 bases and the J gene lost 4 bases, with 9 bases spanning the gap. Germline lookup yields CDR1 LGHNA and CDR2 YNFKEQ. The CDR3 runs 15 residues. The CDR3 bases are TGTGCCAGCAGCCAAGACGGGGGGATTAATGAAAAACTGTTTTTT. This translates into CASSQDGGINEKLFF.

The table lists this clone with a count of one. The chain links TRBV6-1 to TRBJ2-7; TRBD2 agrees at 9 bases. The J segment lost 9 bases and the V segment lost 4 bases, leaving 16 bases of the junction unmatched. Germline CDR1 reads MNHNS; CDR2 reads SASEGT. The CDR3 sequence is 16 residues long. The CDR3 DNA reads as TGTGCCAGCAGTGGAGGTAGCGGGAGCCCCCCTCGAAGGCAGTACGTC. Its protein is CASSGGSGSPPRRQYV.

This clone was counted only a few times. The chain uses TRBV6-1 and TRBJ1-2; 7 bases are a match to TRBD1. The CDR3 extends over 13 amino acids. CDR1 is MNHNS, CDR2 SASEGT, per germline. The V and J ends lost 2 bases and 3 bases, in that order; junction bases with no gene match: 0. CDR3 DNA: TGTGCCAGCAGTGAAACAGGGGACTATGGCTACACCTTC. Protein product: CASSETGDYGYTF.

The chain is built from TRBV12-1 and TRBJ2-2; the D call of TRBD2 is as the table states it, not checked on the DNA. TRBV12-1 is reported as a pseudogene. The length of the CDR3 is 12 residues. The chain's CDR3 is CASRFTPRELFF. In DNA, the CDR3 is TGTGCCAGCAGATTTACCCCTAGGGAGCTGTTTTTT.

In its sample, this clone was seen once. The gene calls are TRBV5-4 and TRBJ1-1; D unclear. Between the trimmed V and J ends, which lost 0 bases and 0 bases, there was a span of 9 bases. The CDR3 sequence is 15 residues long. Germline CDR1 is SGHNT and CDR2 is YYREEE (reference sequence). CDR3 region: CASSLDRGLNTEAFF. CDR3 nucleotides: TGTGCCAGCAGCTTGGACCGCGGATTGAACACTGAAGCTTTCTTT.

The chain recombines TRBV7-9 with TRBJ1-1; the match to TRBD1 covers 9 bases. Germline-derived CDR1 and CDR2 are SEHNR and FQNEAQ (reference sequence). The CDR3 consists of 14 residues. V was pared by 5 bases and J by 11 bases, with 12 bases of the junction left unmatched. The chain's CDR3 is CASSPGTGSLYAFF. The DNA of the CDR3 is TGTGCCAGCAGCCCCGGGACAGGGTCCCTGTACGCTTTCTTT. Filled out from reference TRBV7-9 and TRBJ1-1, the complete variable domain reads DTGVSQNPRHKITKRGQNVTFRCDPISEHNRLYWYRQTLGQGPEFLTYFQNEAQLEKSRLLSDRFSAERPKGSFSTLEIQRTEQGDSAMYLCASSPGTGSLYAFFGQGTRLTVV.

The V gene is TRBV7-3, the J gene TRBJ1-1; 8 bases match TRBD1. Trimming took 2 bases from V and 2 from J; bases not matched to a gene: 7. CDR3 length: 16 residues. Germline V CDR1 and CDR2: SGHTA, FQGTGA. CDR3 DNA: TGTGCCAGCAGCTTATTAGGGACAGGCCATAACACTGAAGCTTTCTTT. This sequence encodes CASSLLGTGHNTEAFF.

The V and J genes are TRBV18 and TRBJ1-2, with 7 bases that match TRBD1. The germline gives CDR1 KGHSH, CDR2 LQKENI. The CDR3 is made up of 13 amino acids. V was pared by 4 bases and J by 2 bases, with 1 base of the junction left unmatched. Here the CDR3 DNA reads TGTGCCAGCTCACTGGACAGGAACTATGGCTACACCTTC. It yields the protein CASSLDRNYGYTF.

Here the CDR3 DNA reads TGCGCCAGCAGTGAGACGGGACTAGCATCGGCCCGGCAGTACTTC. Translation: CASSETGLASARQYF. The V gene is TRBV10-1, the J gene TRBJ2-7; 9 nucleotides agree with TRBD2. Germline lookup yields CDR1 WNHNN and CDR2 SYGVQD (reference sequence). The CDR3 sequence is 15 residues long. J was trimmed by 9 bases and V by 2 bases; bases with no gene match: 11.